The T cell receptor (beta chain) described here comes from a study of low-dose radiotherapy and immunotherapy resistance in tumors. On the study more broadly: The treatment that patients received was intravenous nivolumab 240 mg every two weeks plus ipilimumab 1 mg/kg every six weeks. Patients' oral aspirin dose was 300 mg daily across four cycles from cycle 1 day 1. Given every two weeks, intravenous cyclophosphamide 200 mg/m2 preceded radiation and immunotherapy by one day.

This sample's time point: after trial treatment. The treatment: LDRT plus nivolumab, ipilimumab, low-dose cyclophosphamide and aspirin (RACIN trial). This clonotype was found once. A constant-region primer paired with the V-primer adapter amplified TCRs over approximately 19 PCR cycles. One entry per CDR3 protein results from TCRdb running MiXCR on the reads. The table includes under 60,000 distinct CDR3 sequences, 33% detected once. Germline CDR1 SQVTM, CDR2 ANQGSEA. This CDR3 has 13 residues. V shed 6 bases and J shed 1 base, with 11 bases lying between them. This receptor was obtained from a male donor with rectosigmoid adenocarcinoma. The sample here was PBMCs, taken after low-dose radiotherapy plus immunotherapy. The chain joins TRBV29-1 to TRBJ2-3; a possible D gene is TRBD2 (7 bases). CDR3 DNA: TGCAGCGTCGGGGGGCTGGGCACAGATACGCAGTATTTT. Translation gives CSVGGLGTDTQYF.